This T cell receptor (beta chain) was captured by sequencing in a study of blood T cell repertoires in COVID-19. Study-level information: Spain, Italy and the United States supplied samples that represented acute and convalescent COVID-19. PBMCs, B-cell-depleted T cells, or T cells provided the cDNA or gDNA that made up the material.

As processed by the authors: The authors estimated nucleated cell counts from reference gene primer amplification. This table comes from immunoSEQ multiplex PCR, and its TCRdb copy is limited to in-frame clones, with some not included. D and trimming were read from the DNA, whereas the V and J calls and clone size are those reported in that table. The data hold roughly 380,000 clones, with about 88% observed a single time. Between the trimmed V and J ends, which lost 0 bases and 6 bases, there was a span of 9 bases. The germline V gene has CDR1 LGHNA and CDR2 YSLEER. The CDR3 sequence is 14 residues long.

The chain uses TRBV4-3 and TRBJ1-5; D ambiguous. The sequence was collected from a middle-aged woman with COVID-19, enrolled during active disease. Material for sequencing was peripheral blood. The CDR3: CASSQERGPQPQHF. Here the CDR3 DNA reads TGCGCCAGCAGCCAAGAGCGCGGGCCTCAGCCCCAGCATTTT.